These 2 T cell receptor beta chains were all obtained from the same sample, sequenced in a study of CD8 T cells in Susac syndrome. A quantity of 0.5 to 1 ug RNA underwent reverse transcription using random hexamers. TCRdb called the immunoSEQ multiplex PCR reads again in MiXCR, with one record for every CDR3 protein. The sample holds 250,000 to 300,000 distinct CDR3 sequences, about 88% seen once. The sample was CD8+ T cells from PBMCs. These receptors originate from a human donor with multiple sclerosis.

This chain connects TRBV7-9 to TRBJ2-7; D is ambiguous. V dropped 6 bases and J dropped 2 bases, with 5 bases sitting between them. The CDR3 contains 11 residues. The germline gives CDR1 SEHNR, CDR2 FQNEAQ (reference sequence). CDR3 coding DNA: TGTGCCAGCAGATCACCCTACGAGCAGTACTTC. This gives the protein CASRSPYEQYF.

The CDR3 loop reads CASSERWSYEQYF. CDR3 nucleotide sequence: TGTGCCAGCAGTGAACGTTGGTCCTACGAGCAGTACTTC. The V call is TRBV6-1, the J call TRBJ2-7, with no clear D. The V gene lost 2 bases and the J gene lost 1 base, with 6 bases spanning the gap. This CDR3 contains 13 residues. The germline gives CDR1 MNHNS, CDR2 SASEGT.